This T cell receptor (beta chain) was observed in a study of cytomegalovirus exposure and HLA in healthy donors. The CDR3 totals 18 residues. Profiling relied on immunoSEQ multiplex PCR, and the TCRdb table lists in-frame clones only, not all of them. The sample lists roughly 95,000 clones, 75% to 90% occurring once. The chain recombines TRBV21-1 with TRBJ2-3; TRBD2 is taken as the D call from the table, unchecked against the DNA. TRBV21-1 represents a pseudogene. The material sequenced was PBMCs. The source of this sequence is a young man in good health and CMV-seropositive. The CDR3 DNA reads TGTGCCAGCAGCAAAGCGCTAGCGGGAGGTAATGTGGGAGATACGCAGTATTTT. Amino acid sequence: CASSKALAGGNVGDTQYF.